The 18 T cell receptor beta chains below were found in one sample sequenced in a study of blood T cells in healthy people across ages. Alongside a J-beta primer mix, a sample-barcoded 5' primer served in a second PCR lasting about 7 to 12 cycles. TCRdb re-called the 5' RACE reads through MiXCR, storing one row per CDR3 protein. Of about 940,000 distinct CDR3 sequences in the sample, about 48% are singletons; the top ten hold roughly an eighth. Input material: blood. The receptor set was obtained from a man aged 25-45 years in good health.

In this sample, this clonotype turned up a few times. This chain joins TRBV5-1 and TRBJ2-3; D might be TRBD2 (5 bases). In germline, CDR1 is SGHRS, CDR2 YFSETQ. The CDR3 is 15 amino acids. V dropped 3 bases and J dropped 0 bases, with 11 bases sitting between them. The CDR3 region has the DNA TGCGCCAGCAGCTACACTAGTTTCAGCACAGATACGCAGTATTTT. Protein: CASSYTSFSTDTQYF.

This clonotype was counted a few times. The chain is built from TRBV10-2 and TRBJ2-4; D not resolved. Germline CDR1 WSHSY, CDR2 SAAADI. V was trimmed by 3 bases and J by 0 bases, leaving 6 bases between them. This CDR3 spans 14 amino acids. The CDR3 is CASSEEVAKNIQYF. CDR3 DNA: TGCGCCAGCAGTGAAGAGGTAGCCAAAAACATTCAGTACTTC.

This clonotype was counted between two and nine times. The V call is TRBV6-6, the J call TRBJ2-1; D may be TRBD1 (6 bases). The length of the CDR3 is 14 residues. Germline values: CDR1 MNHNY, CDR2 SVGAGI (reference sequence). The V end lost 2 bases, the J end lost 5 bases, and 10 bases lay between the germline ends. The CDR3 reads CASSYLGQNNEQFF. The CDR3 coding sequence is TGTGCCAGCAGTTACCTCGGACAGAACAATGAGCAGTTCTTC.

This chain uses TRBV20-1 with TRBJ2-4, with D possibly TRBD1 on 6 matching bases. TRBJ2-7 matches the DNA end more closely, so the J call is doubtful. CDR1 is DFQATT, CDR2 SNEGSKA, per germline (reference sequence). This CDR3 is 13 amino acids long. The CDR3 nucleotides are TGCAGTGCTAGGGTGGACAGCACCTACGAGCAGTACTTC. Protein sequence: CSARVDSTYEQYF.

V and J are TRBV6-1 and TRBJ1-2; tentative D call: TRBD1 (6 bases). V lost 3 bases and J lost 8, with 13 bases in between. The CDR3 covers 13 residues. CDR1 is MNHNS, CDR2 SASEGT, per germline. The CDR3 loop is CASSDPTGRGYTF. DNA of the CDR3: TGTGCCAGCAGTGACCCTACAGGGCGAGGCTACACCTTC.

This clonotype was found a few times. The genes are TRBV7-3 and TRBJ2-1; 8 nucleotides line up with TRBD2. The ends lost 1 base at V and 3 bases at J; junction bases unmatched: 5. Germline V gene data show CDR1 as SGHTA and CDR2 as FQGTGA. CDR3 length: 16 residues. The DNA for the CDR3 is TGTGCCAGCAGCTTAAGGGGTAGCGGGGACTACAATGAGCAGTTCTTC. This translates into CASSLRGSGDYNEQFF.

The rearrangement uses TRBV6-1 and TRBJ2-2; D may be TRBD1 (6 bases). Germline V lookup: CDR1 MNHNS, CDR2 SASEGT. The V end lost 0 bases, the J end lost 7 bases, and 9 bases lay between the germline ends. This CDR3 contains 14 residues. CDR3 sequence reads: CASSEATGGGELFF. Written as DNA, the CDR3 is TGTGCCAGCAGTGAAGCGACAGGCGGCGGGGAGCTGTTTTTT.

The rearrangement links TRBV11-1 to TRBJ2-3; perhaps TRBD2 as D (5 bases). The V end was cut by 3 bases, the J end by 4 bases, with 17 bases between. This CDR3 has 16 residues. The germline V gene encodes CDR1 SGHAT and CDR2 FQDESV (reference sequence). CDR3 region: CASSLRAHGPPDTQYF. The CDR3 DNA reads TGTGCCAGCAGCTTGAGGGCCCACGGCCCCCCAGATACGCAGTATTTT.

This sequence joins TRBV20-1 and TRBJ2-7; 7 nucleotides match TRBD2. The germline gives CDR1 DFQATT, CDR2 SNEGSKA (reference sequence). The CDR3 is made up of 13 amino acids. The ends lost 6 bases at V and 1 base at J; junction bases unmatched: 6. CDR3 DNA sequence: TGCAGTGCCGGGGGGTCTGGTTCCTACGAGCAGTACTTC. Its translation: CSAGGSGSYEQYF.

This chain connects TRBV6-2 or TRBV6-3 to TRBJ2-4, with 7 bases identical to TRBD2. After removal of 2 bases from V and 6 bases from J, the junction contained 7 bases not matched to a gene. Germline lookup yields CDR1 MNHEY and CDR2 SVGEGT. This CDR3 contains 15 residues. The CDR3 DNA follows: TGTGCCAGCAGTTACGGGCCTAGGGAGGGAAACATTCAGTACTTC. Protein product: CASSYGPREGNIQYF.

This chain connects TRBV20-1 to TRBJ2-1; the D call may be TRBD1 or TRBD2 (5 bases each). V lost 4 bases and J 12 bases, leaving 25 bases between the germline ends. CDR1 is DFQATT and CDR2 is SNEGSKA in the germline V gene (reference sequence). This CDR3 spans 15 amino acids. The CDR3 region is CSATTPGLDYSRQFF. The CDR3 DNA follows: TGCAGTGCTACTACCCCGGGGCTAGATTATTCGCGGCAGTTCTTC.

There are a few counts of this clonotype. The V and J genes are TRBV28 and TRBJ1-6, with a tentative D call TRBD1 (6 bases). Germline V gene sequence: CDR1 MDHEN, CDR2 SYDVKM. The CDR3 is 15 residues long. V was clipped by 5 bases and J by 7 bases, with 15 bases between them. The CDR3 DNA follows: TGTGCCAGCAGTCCAGGGGAGGGCAGAAATTCACCCCTCCACTTT. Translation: CASSPGEGRNSPLHF.

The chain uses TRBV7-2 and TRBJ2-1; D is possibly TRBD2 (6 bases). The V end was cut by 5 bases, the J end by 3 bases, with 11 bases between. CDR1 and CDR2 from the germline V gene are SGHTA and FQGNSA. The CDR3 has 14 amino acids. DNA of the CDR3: TGTGCCAGCAGCCCCTGGGGGGTCTACAATGAGCAGTTCTTC. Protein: CASSPWGVYNEQFF.

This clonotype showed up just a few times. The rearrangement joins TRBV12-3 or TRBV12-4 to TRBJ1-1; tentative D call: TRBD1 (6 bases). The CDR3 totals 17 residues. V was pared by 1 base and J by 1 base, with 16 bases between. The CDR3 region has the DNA TGTGCCAGCAGTTTAGAAGTAATGGGGGCAACGAACACTGAAGCTTTCTTT. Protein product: CASSLEVMGATNTEAFF.

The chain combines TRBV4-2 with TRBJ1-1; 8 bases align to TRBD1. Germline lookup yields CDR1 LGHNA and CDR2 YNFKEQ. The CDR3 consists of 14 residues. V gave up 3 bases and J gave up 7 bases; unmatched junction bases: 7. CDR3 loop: CASSHNQGAGEAFF. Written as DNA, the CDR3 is TGTGCCAGCAGCCACAATCAGGGGGCGGGTGAAGCTTTCTTT.

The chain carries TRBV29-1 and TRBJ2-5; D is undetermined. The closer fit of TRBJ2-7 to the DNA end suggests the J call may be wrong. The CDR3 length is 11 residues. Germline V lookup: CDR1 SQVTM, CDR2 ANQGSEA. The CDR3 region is CSVPLGSEQYF. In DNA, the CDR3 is TGCAGCGTTCCCCTGGGCAGCGAGCAGTACTTC.

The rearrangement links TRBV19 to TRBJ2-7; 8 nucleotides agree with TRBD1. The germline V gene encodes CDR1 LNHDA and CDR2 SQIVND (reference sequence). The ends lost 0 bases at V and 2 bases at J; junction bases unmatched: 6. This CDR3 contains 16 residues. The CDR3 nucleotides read TGTGCCAGTAGTATAGATTTGGGACAGGAGGCCTACGAGCAGTACTTC. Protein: CASSIDLGQEAYEQYF.

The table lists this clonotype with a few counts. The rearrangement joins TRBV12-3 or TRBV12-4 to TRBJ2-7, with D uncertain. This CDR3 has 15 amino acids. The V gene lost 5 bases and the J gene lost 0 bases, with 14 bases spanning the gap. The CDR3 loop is CASSQSVTGSYEQYF. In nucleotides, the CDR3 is TGTGCCAGCAGTCAATCAGTGACGGGCTCCTACGAGCAGTACTTC.